This TCR beta chain was found in a study of T cell responses to AZD1222 COVID-19 vaccine. Whole-study results and caveats: Two doses of AZD1222 preceded a rise in Spike-specific TCR breadth and depth.

The CDR3 runs 14 residues. The V end lost 8 bases, the J end lost 1 base, and 14 bases lay between the germline ends. CDR1 and CDR2 (germline): MNHEY, SVGAGI. Produced via immunoSEQ multiplex PCR; TCRdb's table is partial and in-frame only. This table holds approximately 110,000 clones, 70% to 85% found once. On this clone: Its target is not known.

V usage is TRBV6-5 and J usage is TRBJ1-1, with D hard to call. The source material was peripheral blood, sampled on day 0 of AZD1222 vaccination. This TCR was recovered from an adult in good health. CDR3 in DNA: TGTGCCAGCTCCGACCTTGCAGGGAACACTGAAGCTTTCTTT. Its translation: CASSDLAGNTEAFF.